Listed below are T cell receptor beta chains from one sample, sequenced in a study of CD8 T cells in Susac syndrome. TCRdb passed the immunoSEQ multiplex PCR reads through MiXCR, listing each CDR3 protein once. The data hold some 260,000 distinct CDR3 sequences, with about 88% observed a single time. Sequencing was done on a sample of CD8+ T cells from PBMCs. The origin of the receptors is a human donor with multiple sclerosis. Both conserved end residues are part of each CDR3. A D gene is named only where the DNA matches it firmly. For some rows the clone size is stated as once, few or many, or as a class when expanded; others skip it.

>once|TRBV12-3/TRBV12-4|.|TRBJ2-1
TGTGCCAGCGGCACAGGTTTGAATGAGCAGTTCTTC
CASGTGLNEQFF
>.|TRBV28|TRBD2|TRBJ2-7
TGTGCCAGCAGTTTATTCCCCGCTGGCGGGAGGGATGTTTGGGAGCAGTACTTC
CASSLFPAGGRDVWEQYF
>.|TRBV19|TRBD1|TRBJ2-7
TGTGCCAGTAGTATATCAGGGGGTCGGACCTACGAGCAGTACTTC
CASSISGGRTYEQYF
>.|TRBV19|TRBD2|TRBJ2-1
TGTGCCAGTAGTGGGAGGGTAGCGGTTAGCTCCTACAATGAGCAGTTCTTC
CASSGRVAVSSYNEQFF
>.|TRBV7-9|TRBD1|TRBJ1-5
TGTGCCAGCAGCTCAGCCGGGACAGCAAATCAGCCCCAGCATTTT
CASSSAGTANQPQHF
>.|TRBV5-4|TRBD1|TRBJ1-3
TGTGCCAGCAGCTGGGACAGCTCTGGAAACACCATATATTTT
CASSWDSSGNTIYF
>once|TRBV4-1|.|TRBJ2-7
TGCGCCAGCAGCCAAGTTAGGTCGCCCGTCCCGTACTTC
CASSQVRSPVPYF
>.|TRBV10-2|.|TRBJ2-1
TGCGCCAGTGGGCACGGGGGCGAGCAGTTCTTC
CASGHGGEQFF
>.|TRBV10-3|.|TRBJ2-1
TGTGCCATCAGGGCGAAACAGGGATTGGGTGAGCAGTTCTTC
CAIRAKQGLGEQFF
>.|TRBV28|TRBD1|TRBJ1-1
TGTGCCAGCAGTTTGGAAAGGACAGGGGGCACCGAAGCTTTCTTT
CASSLERTGGTEAFF
>few|TRBV9|.|TRBJ2-1
TGTGCCAGCAGCGTAGGGGTCAATGAGCAGTTCTTC
CASSVGVNEQFF
>.|TRBV7-2|TRBD1|TRBJ2-7
TGTGCCAGCAGCTTAGGGACAGGGGGCATGTACGAGCAGTACTTC
CASSLGTGGMYEQYF
>.|TRBV7-2|TRBD1|TRBJ1-1
TGTGCCAGCAGCCATAACAGGGGAAGGGCTGAAGCTTTCTTT
CASSHNRGRAEAFF
>.|TRBV19|.|TRBJ1-1
TGTGCCAGTAGTTTCACAGATGAAGCTTTCTTT
CASSFTDEAFF
>.|TRBV6-2/TRBV6-3|TRBD2|TRBJ2-5
TGTGCCAGCAGTTACTCCCGACTAGCGGAGGCCTTTCGACCCCTACAAGAGACCCAGTACTTC
CASSYSRLAEAFRPLQETQYF
>.|TRBV28|.|TRBJ2-7
TGTGCCAGCACTTCCCAAGCGCAGGGGTTCTACGAGCAGTACTTC
CASTSQAQGFYEQYF
>once|TRBV28|TRBD1|TRBJ2-7
TGTGCCAGCACCAGGACAGGGAGCTCCTACGAGCAGTACTTC
CASTRTGSSYEQYF
>.|TRBV10-3|TRBD1|TRBJ2-7
TGTGCCGGGGGGACAGGGACATCCGAGCAGTACTTC
CAGGTGTSEQYF
>.|TRBV3-1|.|TRBJ2-1
TGTGCCAGCAGCCAAGTAAGCGGAGGGGGCTCCTACAATGAGCAGTTCTTC
CASSQVSGGGSYNEQFF
>.|TRBV27|TRBD1|TRBJ2-1
TGTGCCAGCAGTTCGGGACAGGGAATTTACAATGAGCAGTTCTTC
CASSSGQGIYNEQFF
>.|TRBV7-2|TRBD2|TRBJ2-2
TGTGCCAGCAGCTTGACCCTAGCGGGACTAATTACCGGGGAGCTGTTTTTT
CASSLTLAGLITGELFF
>.|TRBV11-1|.|TRBJ2-5
TGTGCCAGCACTGAACGGGCCCCACCTTTGGGAGAGACCCAGTACTTC
CASTERAPPLGETQYF
>.|TRBV27|TRBD1|TRBJ2-7
TGTGCCAGCAGTTTAAAAAGGGACAGGGTATCCTACGAGCAGTACTTC
CASSLKRDRVSYEQYF
>.|TRBV5-1|.|TRBJ2-7
TGCGCCAGCAGCTTGGATGAGCGAGAGCAGTACTTC
CASSLDEREQYF
>.|TRBV20-1|TRBD2|TRBJ2-5
TGCAGTGCTAGAGATAGTAGCGGGCACCAAGAGACCCAGTACTTC
CSARDSSGHQETQYF
>few|TRBV7-9|.|TRBJ2-3
TGTGCCAGCAGCTCCGGGGAGATCCCAGATACGCAGTATTTT
CASSSGEIPDTQYF
>.|TRBV2|.|TRBJ2-5
TGTGCCAGCCCCGGGACTGCAGAGACCCAGTACTTC
CASPGTAETQYF
>.|TRBV19|TRBD1|TRBJ1-1
TGTGCCAGTAAGATTGACAGGGACACTGAAGCTTTCTTT
CASKIDRDTEAFF
>.|TRBV5-5|.|TRBJ2-7
TGTGCCAGCAGCCCCACTTCCGGGACTGAGAGCTCCTACGAGCAGTACTTC
CASSPTSGTESSYEQYF
>.|TRBV2|.|TRBJ1-1
TGTGCCAGCGGTGTTTCCATTGAAAAGGGGAACACTGAAGCTTTCTTT
CASGVSIEKGNTEAFF
>few|TRBV7-8|TRBD2|TRBJ2-1
TGTGCCAGCAGCCTGGGACTAGCGGGAGGGATTTACAATGAGCAGTTCTTC
CASSLGLAGGIYNEQFF
>.|TRBV2|.|TRBJ2-3
TGTGCCAGCAGTGAGGAGATTCCAGATACGCAGTATTTT
CASSEEIPDTQYF
>.|TRBV29-1|TRBD1|TRBJ2-7
TGCAGCGCCCGGGACAGCGCCTACGAGCAGTACTTC
CSARDSAYEQYF
>.|TRBV2|.|TRBJ2-1
TGTGCCAGCAGCCACCCCTCCAATGAGCAGTTCTTC
CASSHPSNEQFF
>once|TRBV29-1|TRBD1|TRBJ1-2
TGCAGCGTTCAACTACAGGGGATCGAGGGCTACACCTTC
CSVQLQGIEGYTF
>.|TRBV27|TRBD2|TRBJ2-1
TGTGCCAGCAGTTTCAGCGGGATAATCTACAATGAGCAGTTCTTC
CASSFSGIIYNEQFF